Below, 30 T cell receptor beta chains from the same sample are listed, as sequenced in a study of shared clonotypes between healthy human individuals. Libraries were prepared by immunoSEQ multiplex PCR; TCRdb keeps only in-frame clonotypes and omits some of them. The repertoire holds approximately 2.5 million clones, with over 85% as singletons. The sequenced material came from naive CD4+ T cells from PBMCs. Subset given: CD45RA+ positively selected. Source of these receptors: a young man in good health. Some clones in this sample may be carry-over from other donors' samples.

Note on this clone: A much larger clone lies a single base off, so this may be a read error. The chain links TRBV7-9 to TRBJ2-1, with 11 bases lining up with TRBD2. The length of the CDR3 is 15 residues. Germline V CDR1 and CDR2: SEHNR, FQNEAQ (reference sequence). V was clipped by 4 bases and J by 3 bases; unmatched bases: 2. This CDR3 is CASSWGLADYNEQFF. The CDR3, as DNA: TGTGCCAGCAGCTGGGGACTAGCGGACTACAATGAGCAGTTCTTC.

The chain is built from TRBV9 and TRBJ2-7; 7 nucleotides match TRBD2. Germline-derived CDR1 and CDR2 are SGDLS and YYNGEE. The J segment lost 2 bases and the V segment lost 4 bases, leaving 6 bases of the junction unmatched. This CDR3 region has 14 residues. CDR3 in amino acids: CASSTSSGAYEQYF. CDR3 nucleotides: TGTGCCAGCAGCACTTCTAGCGGAGCCTACGAGCAGTACTTC.

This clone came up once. The DNA of the CDR3 is TGTGCCAGCAGCCCAGGACTAGCGGGAGGTGCGGCAGATACGCAGTATTTT. Translation: CASSPGLAGGAADTQYF. This chain uses TRBV11-3 with TRBJ2-3; 14 bases fit TRBD2. Germline trimming cut 5 bases from V and 4 bases from J; bases unmatched to any gene: 8. CDR3 length: 17 residues. Germline assignment: CDR1 SGHNT and CDR2 YENEEA.

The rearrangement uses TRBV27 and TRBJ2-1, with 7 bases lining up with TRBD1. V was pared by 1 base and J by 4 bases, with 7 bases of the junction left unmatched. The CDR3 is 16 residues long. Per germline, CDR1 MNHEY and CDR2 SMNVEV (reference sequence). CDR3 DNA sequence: TGTGCCAGCAGTTTATTAGGGGGCCTAACGTACAATGAGCAGTTCTTC. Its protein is CASSLLGGLTYNEQFF.

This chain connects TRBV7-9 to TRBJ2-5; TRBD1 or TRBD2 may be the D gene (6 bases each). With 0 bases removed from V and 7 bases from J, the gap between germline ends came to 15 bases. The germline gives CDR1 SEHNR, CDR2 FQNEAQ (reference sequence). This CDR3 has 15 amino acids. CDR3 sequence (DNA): TGTGCCAGCAGCTTAGCTTCCTCTGAGGGGGGGACCCAGTACTTC. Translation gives CASSLASSEGGTQYF.

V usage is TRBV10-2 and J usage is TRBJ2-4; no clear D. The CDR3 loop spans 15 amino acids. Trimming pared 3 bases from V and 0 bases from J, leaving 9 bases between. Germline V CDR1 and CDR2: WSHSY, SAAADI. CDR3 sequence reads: CASSEKILAKNIQYF. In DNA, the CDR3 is TGCGCCAGCAGTGAAAAGATCCTAGCCAAAAACATTCAGTACTTC.

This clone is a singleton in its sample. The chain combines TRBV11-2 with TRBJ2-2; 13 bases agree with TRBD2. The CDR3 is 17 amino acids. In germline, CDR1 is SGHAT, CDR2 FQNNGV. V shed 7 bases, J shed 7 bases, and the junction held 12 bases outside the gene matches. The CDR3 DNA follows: TGTGCCAGCAACTCTGGACTAGCGGGAGCTAAGGACGGGGAGCTGTTTTTT. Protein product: CASNSGLAGAKDGELFF. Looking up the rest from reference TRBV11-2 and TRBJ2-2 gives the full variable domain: EAGVAQSPRYKIIEKRQSVAFWCNPISGHATLYWYQQILGQGPKLLIQFQNNGVVDDSQLPKDRFSAERLKGVDSTLKIQPAKLEDSAVYLCASNSGLAGAKDGELFFGEGSRLTVL.

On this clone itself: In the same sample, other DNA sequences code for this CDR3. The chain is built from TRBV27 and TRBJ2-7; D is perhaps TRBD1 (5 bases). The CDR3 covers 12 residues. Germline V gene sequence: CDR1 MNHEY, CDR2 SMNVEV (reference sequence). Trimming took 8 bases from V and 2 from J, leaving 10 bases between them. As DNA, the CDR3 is TGTGCCAGCGGAAGGGGAACCTACGAGCAGTACTTC. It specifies CASGRGTYEQYF.

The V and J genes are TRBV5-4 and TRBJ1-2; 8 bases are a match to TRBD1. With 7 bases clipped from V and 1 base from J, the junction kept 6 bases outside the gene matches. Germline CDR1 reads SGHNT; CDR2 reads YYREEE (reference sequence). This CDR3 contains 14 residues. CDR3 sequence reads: CASGAGQGNYGYTF. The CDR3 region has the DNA TGTGCCAGCGGCGCCGGACAGGGTAACTATGGCTACACCTTC.

Here the CDR3 reads CASSRDRPTNTDTQYF. DNA of the CDR3: TGCGCCAGCAGCCGGGACAGGCCGACGAACACAGATACGCAGTATTTT. The rearrangement uses TRBV5-1 and TRBJ2-3; 8 bases align to TRBD1. V lost 4 bases and J lost 2; bases outside the gene matches: 9. Per germline, CDR1 SGHRS and CDR2 YFSETQ. The CDR3 consists of 16 residues.

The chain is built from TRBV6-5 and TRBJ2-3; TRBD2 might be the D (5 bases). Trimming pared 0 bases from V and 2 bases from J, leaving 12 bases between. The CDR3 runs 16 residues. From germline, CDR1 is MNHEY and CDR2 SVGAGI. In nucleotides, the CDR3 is TGTGCCAGCAGTTACTCTTCTTGGCTAGCCACAGATACGCAGTATTTT. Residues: CASSYSSWLATDTQYF.

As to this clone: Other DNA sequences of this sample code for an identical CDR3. Written as DNA, the CDR3 is TGCAGCGTTAGGGGCGTTCTAGCCAAAAACATTCAGTACTTC. It translates to CSVRGVLAKNIQYF. This sequence joins TRBV29-1 and TRBJ2-4; D might be TRBD1 (5 bases). CDR3 length: 14 residues. V lost 5 bases to trimming and J lost 0 bases, with 11 bases between them. The germline V gene encodes CDR1 SQVTM and CDR2 ANQGSEA. Combining the CDR3 with reference TRBV29-1 and TRBJ2-4 gives the whole variable domain SAVISQKPSRDICQRGTSLTIQCQVDSQVTMMFWYRQQPGQSLTLIATANQGSEATYESGFVIDKFPISRPNLTFSTLTVSNMSPEDSSIYLCSVRGVLAKNIQYFGAGTRLSVL.

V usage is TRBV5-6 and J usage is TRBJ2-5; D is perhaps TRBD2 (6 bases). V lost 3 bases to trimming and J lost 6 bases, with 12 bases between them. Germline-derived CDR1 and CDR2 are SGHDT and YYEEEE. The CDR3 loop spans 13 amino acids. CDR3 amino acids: CASSSGLGKTQYF. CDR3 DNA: TGTGCCAGCAGCTCGGGACTGGGAAAGACCCAGTACTTC.

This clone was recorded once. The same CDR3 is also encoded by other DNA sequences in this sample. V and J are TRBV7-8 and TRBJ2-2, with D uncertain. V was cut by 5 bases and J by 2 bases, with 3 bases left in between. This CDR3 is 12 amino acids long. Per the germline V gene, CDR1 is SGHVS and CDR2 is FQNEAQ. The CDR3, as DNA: TGTGCCAGCAGCCCTAACACCGGGGAGCTGTTTTTT. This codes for CASSPNTGELFF.

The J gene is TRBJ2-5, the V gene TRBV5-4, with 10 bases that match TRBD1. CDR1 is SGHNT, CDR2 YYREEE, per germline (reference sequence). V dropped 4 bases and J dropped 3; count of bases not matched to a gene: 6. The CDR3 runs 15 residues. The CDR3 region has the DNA TGTGCCAGCAGCCGGGACAGGGGATTTGAAGAGACCCAGTACTTC. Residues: CASSRDRGFEETQYF.

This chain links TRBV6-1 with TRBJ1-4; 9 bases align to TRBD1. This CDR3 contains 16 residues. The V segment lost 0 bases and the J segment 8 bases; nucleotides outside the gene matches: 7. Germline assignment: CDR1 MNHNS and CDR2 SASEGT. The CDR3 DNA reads TGTGCCAGCAGTGAAGCCCGGACAGGGGTTCCGGAAAAACTGTTTTTT. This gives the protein CASSEARTGVPEKLFF.

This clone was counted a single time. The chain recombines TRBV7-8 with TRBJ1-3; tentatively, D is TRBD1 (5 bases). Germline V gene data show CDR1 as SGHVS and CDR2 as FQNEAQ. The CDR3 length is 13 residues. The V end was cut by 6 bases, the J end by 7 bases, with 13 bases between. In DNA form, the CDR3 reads TGTGCCAGCAGACAAGCAGGGTGGAACACCATATATTTT. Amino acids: CASRQAGWNTIYF.

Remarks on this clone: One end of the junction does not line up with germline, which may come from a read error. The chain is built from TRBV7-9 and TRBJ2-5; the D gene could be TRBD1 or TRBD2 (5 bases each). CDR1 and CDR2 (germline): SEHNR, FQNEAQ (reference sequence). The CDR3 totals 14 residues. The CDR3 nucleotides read TGTGCCAGCCGCTTACGGGGACCCGAAGAGACCCAGTACTTC. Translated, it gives CASRLRGPEETQYF.

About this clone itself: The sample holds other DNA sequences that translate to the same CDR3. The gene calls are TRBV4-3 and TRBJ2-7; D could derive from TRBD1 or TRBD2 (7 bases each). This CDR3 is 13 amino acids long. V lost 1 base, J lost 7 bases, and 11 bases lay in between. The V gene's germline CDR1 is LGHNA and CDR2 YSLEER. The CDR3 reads CASSQVQGGEQYF. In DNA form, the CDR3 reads TGCGCCAGCAGCCAAGTTCAGGGGGGGGAGCAGTACTTC.

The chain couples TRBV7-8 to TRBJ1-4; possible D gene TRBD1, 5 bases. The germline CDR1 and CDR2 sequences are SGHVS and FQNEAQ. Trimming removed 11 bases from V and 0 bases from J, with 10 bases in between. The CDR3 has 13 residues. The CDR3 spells CAVQTATNEKLFF. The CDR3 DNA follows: TGTGCCGTCCAGACAGCAACTAATGAAAAACTGTTTTTT. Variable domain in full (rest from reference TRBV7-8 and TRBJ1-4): GAGVSQSPRYKVAKRGQDVALRCDPISGHVSLFWYQQALGQGPEFLTYFQNEAQLDKSGLPSDRFFAERPEGSVSTLKIQRTQQEDSAVYLCAVQTATNEKLFFGSGTQLSVL.

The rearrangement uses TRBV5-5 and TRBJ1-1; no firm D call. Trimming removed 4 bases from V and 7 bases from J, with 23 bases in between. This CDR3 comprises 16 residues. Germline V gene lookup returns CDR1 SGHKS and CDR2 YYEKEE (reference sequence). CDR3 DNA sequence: TGTGCCAGCAGCACGGAGCCACTCCCGGGGATCAATGAAGCTTTCTTT. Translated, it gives CASSTEPLPGINEAFF.

The CDR3 DNA is TGTGCCAGTAGACGAGGACTAGGCCCCACCTACAATGAGCAGTTCTTC. Its translation is CASRRGLGPTYNEQFF. This chain joins TRBV19 and TRBJ2-1; 7 positions agree with TRBD2. The V gene's germline CDR1 is LNHDA and CDR2 SQIVND (reference sequence). The V segment lost 6 bases and the J segment 2 bases; nucleotides outside the gene matches: 10. The CDR3 sequence is 16 residues long.

The CDR3 nucleotides are TGCGCCAGCAGGAGTAGCGGGGCGCCCGGGACCCAGTACTTC. Translation: CASRSSGAPGTQYF. The J gene is TRBJ2-5, the V gene TRBV5-1; the match to TRBD2 covers 8 bases. Per germline, CDR1 SGHRS and CDR2 YFSETQ. The V gene end was trimmed by 5 bases and the J gene end by 7 bases; junction bases not matched to a gene: 10. CDR3 length equals 14 residues.

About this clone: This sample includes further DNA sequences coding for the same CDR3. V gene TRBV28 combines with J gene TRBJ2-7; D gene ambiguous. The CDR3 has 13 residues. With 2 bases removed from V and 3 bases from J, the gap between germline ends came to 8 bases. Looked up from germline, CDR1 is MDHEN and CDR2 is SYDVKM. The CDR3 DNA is TGTGCCAGCAGTTTAGCAGGTTTCTACGAGCAGTACTTC. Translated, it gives CASSLAGFYEQYF.

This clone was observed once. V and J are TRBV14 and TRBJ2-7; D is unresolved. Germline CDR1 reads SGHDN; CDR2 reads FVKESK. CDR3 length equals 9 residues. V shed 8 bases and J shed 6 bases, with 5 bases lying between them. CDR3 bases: TGTGCCAGCCACGGCGAGCAGTACTTC. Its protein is CASHGEQYF.

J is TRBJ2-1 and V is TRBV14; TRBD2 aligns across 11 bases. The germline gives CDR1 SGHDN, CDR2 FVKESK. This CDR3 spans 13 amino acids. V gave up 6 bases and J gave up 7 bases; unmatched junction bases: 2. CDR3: CASRTSGTNEQFF. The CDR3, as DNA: TGTGCCAGCAGGACTAGCGGGACTAATGAGCAGTTCTTC.

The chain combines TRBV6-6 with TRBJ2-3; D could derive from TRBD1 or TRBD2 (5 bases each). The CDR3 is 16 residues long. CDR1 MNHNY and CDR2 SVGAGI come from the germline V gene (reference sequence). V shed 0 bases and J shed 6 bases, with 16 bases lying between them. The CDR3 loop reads CASSYSGDGAADTQYF. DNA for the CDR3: TGTGCCAGCAGTTACTCCGGAGACGGGGCGGCGGATACGCAGTATTTT.

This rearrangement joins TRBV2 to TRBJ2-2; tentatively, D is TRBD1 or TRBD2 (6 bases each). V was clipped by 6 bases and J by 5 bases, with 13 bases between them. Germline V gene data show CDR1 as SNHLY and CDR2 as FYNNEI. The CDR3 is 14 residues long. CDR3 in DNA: TGTGCCAGCAGACCCACAGGGAGGACCGGGGAGCTGTTTTTT. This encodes CASRPTGRTGELFF.

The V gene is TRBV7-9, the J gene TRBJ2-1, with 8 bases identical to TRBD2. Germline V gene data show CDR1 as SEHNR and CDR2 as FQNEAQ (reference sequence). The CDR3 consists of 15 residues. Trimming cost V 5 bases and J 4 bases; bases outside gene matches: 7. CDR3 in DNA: TGTGCCAGCAGCATAAGGGGACTAGGGTACAATGAGCAGTTCTTC. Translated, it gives CASSIRGLGYNEQFF.

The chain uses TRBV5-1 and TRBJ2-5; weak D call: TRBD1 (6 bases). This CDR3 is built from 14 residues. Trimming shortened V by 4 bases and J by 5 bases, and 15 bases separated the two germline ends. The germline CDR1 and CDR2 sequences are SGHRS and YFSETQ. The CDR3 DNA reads TGCGCCAGCAGCGCCTCGGGACATGGGGAGACCCAGTACTTC. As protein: CASSASGHGETQYF.